The present T cell receptor (beta chain) was sequenced within a study of technical replicates of blood from a handful of donors. Method: immunoSEQ multiplex PCR; TCRdb's copy keeps in-frame clones and lacks some. The sample shows under 85,000 clones, 85% to 95% of them seen only once. The material sequenced was T cells isolated from PBMCs. The source of this sequence is a human donor in good health.

CDR3: CASSFGTGLGDTQYF. In nucleotides, the CDR3 is TGTGCCAGCAGCTTTGGGACAGGGTTGGGAGATACGCAGTATTTT. This sequence joins TRBV5-6 and TRBJ2-3, with TRBD1 identical over 9 bases. The CDR3 covers 15 residues. Per the germline V gene, CDR1 is SGHDT and CDR2 is YYEEEE. The V and J ends lost 2 bases and 5 bases, in that order; junction bases with no gene match: 6.